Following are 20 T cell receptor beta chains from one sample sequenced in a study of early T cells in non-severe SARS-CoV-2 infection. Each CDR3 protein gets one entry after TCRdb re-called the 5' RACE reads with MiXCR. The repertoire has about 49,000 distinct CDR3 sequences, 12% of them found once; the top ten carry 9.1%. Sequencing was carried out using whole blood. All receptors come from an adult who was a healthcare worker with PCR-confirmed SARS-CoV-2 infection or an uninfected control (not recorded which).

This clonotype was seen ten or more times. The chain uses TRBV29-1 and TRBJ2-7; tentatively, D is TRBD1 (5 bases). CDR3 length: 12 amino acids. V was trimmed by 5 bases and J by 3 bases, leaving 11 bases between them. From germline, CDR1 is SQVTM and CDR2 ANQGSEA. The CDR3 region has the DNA TGCAGCGTTCACGACAGCAACTACGAGCAGTACTTC. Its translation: CSVHDSNYEQYF.

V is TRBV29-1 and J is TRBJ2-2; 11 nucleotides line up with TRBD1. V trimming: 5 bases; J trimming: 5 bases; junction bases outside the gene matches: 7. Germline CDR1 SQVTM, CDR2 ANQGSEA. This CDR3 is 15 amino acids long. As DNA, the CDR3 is TGCAGCGTTCTTCCGGGACAGGGGGGGACCGGGGAGCTGTTTTTT. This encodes CSVLPGQGGTGELFF.

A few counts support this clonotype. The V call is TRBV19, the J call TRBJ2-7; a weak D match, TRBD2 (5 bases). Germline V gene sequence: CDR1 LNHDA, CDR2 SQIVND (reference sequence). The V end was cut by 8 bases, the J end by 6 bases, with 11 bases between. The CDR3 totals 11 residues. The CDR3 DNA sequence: TGTGCCAGTCACGGGGTGCCCGAGCAGTACTTC. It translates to CASHGVPEQYF.

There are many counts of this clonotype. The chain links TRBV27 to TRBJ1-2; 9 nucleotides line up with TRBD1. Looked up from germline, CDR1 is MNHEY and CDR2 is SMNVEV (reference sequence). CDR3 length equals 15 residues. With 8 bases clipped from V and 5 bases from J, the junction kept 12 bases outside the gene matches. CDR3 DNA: TGTGCCAGCGAGCTGCCAGGGACAGGGCCTTATGGCTACACCTTC. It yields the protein CASELPGTGPYGYTF.

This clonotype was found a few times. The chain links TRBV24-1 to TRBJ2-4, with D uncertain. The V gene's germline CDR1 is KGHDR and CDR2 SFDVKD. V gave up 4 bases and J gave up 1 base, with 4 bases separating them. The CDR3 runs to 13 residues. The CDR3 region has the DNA TGTGCCACCAGTGACGGGGCCAAAAACATTCAGTACTTC. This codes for CATSDGAKNIQYF.

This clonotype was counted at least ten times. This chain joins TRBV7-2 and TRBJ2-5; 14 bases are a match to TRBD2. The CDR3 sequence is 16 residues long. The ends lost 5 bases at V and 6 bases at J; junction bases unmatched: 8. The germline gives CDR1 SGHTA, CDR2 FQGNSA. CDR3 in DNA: TGTGCCAGCAGCACAGGGACTAGCGGGGGATTAAAGACCCAGTACTTC. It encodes CASSTGTSGGLKTQYF.

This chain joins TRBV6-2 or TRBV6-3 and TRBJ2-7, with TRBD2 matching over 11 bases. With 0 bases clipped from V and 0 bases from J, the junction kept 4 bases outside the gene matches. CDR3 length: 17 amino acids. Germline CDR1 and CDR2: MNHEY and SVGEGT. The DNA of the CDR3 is TGTGCCAGCAGTTACTCGCTAGCGGGGGGACCCTCCTACGAGCAGTACTTC. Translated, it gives CASSYSLAGGPSYEQYF.

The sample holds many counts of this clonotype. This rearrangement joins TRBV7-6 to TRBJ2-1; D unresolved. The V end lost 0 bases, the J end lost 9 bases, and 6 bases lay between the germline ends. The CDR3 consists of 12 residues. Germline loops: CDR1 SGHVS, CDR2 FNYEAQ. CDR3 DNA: TGTGCCAGCAGCTTAGCGCGTAGTGAGCAGTTCTTC. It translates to CASSLARSEQFF.

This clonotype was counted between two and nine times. The CDR3 sequence: CATLRASNYGYTF. For the CDR3, the DNA is TGTGCCACCCTTAGGGCTTCCAACTATGGCTACACCTTC. The rearrangement uses TRBV6-6 and TRBJ1-2, with D unclear. V dropped 10 bases and J dropped 2 bases, with 14 bases sitting between them. Germline V gene data show CDR1 as MNHNY and CDR2 as SVGAGI (reference sequence). This CDR3 has 13 residues.

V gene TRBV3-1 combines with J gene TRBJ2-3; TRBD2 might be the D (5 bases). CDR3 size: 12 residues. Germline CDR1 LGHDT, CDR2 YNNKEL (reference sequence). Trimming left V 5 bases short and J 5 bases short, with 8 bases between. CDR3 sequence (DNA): TGTGCCAGCAGCTTTCGGGGAGATACGCAGTATTTT. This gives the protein CASSFRGDTQYF.

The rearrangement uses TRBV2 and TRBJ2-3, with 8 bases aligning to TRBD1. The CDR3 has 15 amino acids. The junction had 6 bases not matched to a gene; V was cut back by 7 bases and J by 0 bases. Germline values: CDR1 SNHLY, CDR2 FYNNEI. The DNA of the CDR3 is TGTGCCAGCACGAGACAGGGGAGCAGCACAGATACGCAGTATTTT. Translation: CASTRQGSSTDTQYF.

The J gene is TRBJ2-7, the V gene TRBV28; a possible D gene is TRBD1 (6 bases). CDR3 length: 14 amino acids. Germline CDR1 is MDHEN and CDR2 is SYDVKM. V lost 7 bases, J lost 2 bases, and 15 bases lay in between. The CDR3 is CASTDNRVPYEQYF. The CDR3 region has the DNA TGTGCCAGCACCGATAACAGGGTCCCCTACGAGCAGTACTTC.

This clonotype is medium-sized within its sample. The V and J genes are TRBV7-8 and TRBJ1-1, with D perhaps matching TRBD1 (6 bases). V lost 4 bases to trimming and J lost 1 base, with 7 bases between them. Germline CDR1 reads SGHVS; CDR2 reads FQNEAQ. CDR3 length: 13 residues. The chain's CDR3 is CASSWGANTEAFF. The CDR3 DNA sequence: TGTGCCAGCAGCTGGGGGGCGAACACTGAAGCTTTCTTT.

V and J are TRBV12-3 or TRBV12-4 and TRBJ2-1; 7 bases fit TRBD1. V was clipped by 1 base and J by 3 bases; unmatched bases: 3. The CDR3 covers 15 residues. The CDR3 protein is CASSLVAGGYNEQFF. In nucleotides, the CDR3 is TGTGCCAGCAGTTTAGTGGCAGGGGGCTACAATGAGCAGTTCTTC.

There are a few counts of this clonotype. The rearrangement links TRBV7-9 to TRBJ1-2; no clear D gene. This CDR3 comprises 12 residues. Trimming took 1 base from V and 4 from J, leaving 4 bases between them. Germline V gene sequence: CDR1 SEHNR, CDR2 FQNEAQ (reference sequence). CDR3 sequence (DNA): TGTGCCAGCAGCTTAGACGCCTATGGCTACACCTTC. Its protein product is CASSLDAYGYTF.

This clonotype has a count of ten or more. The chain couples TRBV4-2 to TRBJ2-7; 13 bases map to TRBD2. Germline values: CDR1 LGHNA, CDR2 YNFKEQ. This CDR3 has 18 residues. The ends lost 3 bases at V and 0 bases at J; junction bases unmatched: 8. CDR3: CASSHSRTSGGSSYEQYF. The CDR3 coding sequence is TGTGCCAGCAGCCACTCTCGGACTAGCGGGGGTAGCTCCTACGAGCAGTACTTC.

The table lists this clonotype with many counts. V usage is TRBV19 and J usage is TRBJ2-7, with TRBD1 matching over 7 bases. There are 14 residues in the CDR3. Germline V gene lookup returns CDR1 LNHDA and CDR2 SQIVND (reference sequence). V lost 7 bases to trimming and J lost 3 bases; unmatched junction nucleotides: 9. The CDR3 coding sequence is TGTGCCAGTACTCCTGCGACAGGGTTCTACGAGCAGTACTTC. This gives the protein CASTPATGFYEQYF.

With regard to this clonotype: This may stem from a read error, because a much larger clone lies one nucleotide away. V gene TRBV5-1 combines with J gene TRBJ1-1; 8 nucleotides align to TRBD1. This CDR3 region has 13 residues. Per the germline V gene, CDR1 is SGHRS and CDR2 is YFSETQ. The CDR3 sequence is CASSSGQGTEVFF. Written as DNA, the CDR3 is TGCGCCAGCAGCTCCGGACAGGGCACTGAAGTTTTCTTT.

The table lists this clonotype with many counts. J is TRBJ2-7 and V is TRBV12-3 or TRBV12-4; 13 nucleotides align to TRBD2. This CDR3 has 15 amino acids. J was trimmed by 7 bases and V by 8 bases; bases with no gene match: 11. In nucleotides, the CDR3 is TGTGCCAGCGGAACCGGGACTAGCGGGGTCGTGGAGCAGTACTTC. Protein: CASGTGTSGVVEQYF.

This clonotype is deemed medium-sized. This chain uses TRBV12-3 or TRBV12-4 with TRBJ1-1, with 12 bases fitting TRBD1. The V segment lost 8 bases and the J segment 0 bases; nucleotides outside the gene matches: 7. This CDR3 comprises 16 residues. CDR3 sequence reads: CASWGGQGAMNTEAFF. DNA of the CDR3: TGTGCCAGCTGGGGGGGACAGGGGGCTATGAACACTGAAGCTTTCTTT.